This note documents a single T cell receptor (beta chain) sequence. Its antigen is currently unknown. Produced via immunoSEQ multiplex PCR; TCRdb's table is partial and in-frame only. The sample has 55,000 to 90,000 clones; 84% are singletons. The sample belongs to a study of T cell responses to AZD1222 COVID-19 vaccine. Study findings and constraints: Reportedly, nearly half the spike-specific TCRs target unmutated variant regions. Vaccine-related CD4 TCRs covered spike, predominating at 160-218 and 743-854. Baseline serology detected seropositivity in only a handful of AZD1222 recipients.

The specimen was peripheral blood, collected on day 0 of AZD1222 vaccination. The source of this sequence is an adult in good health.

The CDR3 sequence is CASSFQGRIDEQFF. The CDR3 DNA follows: TGTGCCAGCAGTTTCCAGGGGAGGATCGATGAGCAGTTCTTC. This chain links TRBV27 with TRBJ2-1, with D perhaps matching TRBD1 or TRBD2 (6 bases each). Deletions cut 3 bases from V and 8 bases from J, with 14 bases between. This CDR3 is 14 amino acids long. Germline-derived CDR1 and CDR2 are MNHEY and SMNVEV (reference sequence).